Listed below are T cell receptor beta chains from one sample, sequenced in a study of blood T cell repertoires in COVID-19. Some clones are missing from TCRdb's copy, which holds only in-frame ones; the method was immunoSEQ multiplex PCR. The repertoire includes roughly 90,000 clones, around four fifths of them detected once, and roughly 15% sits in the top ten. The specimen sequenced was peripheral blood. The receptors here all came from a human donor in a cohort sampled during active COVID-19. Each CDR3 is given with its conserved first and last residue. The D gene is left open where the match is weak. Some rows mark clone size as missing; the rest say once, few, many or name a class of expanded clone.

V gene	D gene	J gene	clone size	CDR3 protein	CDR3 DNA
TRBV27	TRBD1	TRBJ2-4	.	CASSPDYDREKNIQYF	TGTGCCAGCAGTCCTGATTATGACAGGGAGAAAAACATTCAGTACTTC
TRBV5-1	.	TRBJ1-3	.	CASSYGSGNTIYF	TGCGCCAGCAGCTACGGCTCTGGAAACACCATATATTTT
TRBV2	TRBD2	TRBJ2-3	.	CASSVNSGGITDTQYF	TGTGCCAGCAGTGTCAATAGCGGGGGCATCACAGATACGCAGTATTTT
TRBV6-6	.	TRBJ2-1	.	CASSYSGGRRVLEQFF	TGTGCCAGCAGTTACTCGGGGGGGCGGCGAGTCCTCGAGCAGTTCTTC
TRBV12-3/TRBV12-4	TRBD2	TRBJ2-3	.	CASSLVEGRAQYF	TGTGCCAGCAGTTTAGTGGAAGGGAGGGCGCAGTATTTT
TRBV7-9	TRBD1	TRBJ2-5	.	CASSRGAGGAVETQYF	TGTGCCAGCAGCCGAGGGGCAGGGGGAGCGGTTGAGACCCAGTACTTC
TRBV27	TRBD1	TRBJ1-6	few	CASSLGGQASPLHF	TGTGCCAGCAGTCTCGGGGGACAGGCCTCACCCCTCCACTTT
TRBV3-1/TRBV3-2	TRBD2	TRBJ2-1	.	CASSQGLVQFF	TGTGCCAGCAGCCAGGGACTAGTGCAGTTCTTC
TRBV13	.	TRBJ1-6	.	CASRSGLQASSYNSPLHF	TGTGCCAGCAGATCAGGGTTGCAGGCTAGCTCCTATAATTCACCCCTCCACTTT
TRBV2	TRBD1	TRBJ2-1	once	CASRLDRAVDYEQFF	TGTGCCAGCAGATTGGACAGGGCGGTTGATTATGAGCAGTTCTTC
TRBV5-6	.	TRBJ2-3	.	CASSLAFSGDTQYF	TGTGCCAGCAGCTTGGCCTTTTCGGGAGATACGCAGTATTTT